The 26 T cell receptor beta chains below all came from one sample that was sequenced in a study of T cell changes during pregnancy in multiple sclerosis. Clones were sequenced by immunoSEQ multiplex PCR, and TCRdb holds only the in-frame ones, with some missing. This repertoire shows tens of thousands of clones, around 95% found once; its top ten account for 0.65% to 0.95%. The source was peripheral blood, collected in the second trimester of pregnancy. The receptor set was obtained from a female donor in good health, enrolled as a control in a pregnancy study.

The V call is TRBV6-4, the J call TRBJ2-7; tentative D call: TRBD2 (5 bases). V was shortened by 4 bases and J by 6 bases, with 16 bases between the two germline ends. The CDR3 runs to 14 residues. Germline V gene lookup returns CDR1 MRHNA and CDR2 SNTAGT. The CDR3 DNA is TGTGCCAGCAGTGGTAGGGTTCGCGGACTCGAGCAGTACTTC. It is translated as CASSGRVRGLEQYF.

The chain links TRBV6-1 to TRBJ1-4; D may be TRBD1 (6 bases). Trimming removed 5 bases from V and 4 bases from J, with 11 bases in between. The germline gives CDR1 MNHNS, CDR2 SASEGT. CDR3 length: 14 amino acids. In nucleotides, the CDR3 is TGTGCCAGCAGTAACAGGGCGGGTAATGAAAAACTGTTTTTT. It specifies CASSNRAGNEKLFF.

The chain joins TRBV2 to TRBJ2-1; TRBD2 agrees at 14 bases. CDR1 and CDR2 (germline): SNHLY, FYNNEI. CDR3 size: 15 residues. Trimming at V came to 6 bases and at J to 15 bases, leaving 13 bases not matched to a gene. CDR3 residues: CASSADRTSGGPGFF. In DNA form, the CDR3 reads TGTGCCAGCAGCGCCGACCGGACTAGCGGGGGGCCGGGGTTCTTC. Variable domain in full (rest from reference TRBV2 and TRBJ2-1): EPEVTQTPSHQVTQMGQEVILRCVPISNHLYFYWYRQILGQKVEFLVSFYNNEISEKSEIFDDQFSVERPDGSNFTLKIRSTKLEDSAMYFCASSADRTSGGPGFFGPGTRLTVL.

The rearrangement uses TRBV5-6 and TRBJ1-1; no reliable D call. The CDR3 length is 15 residues. Trimming removed 5 bases from V and 10 bases from J, with 24 bases in between. Germline-derived CDR1 and CDR2 are SGHDT and YYEEEE. This CDR3 is CASRSSGRHPRGAFF. The CDR3 region has the DNA TGTGCCAGCAGATCCTCCGGGAGGCACCCACGGGGAGCTTTCTTT. Filled out from reference TRBV5-6 and TRBJ1-1, the complete variable domain reads DAGVTQSPTHLIKTRGQQVTLRCSPKSGHDTVSWYQQALGQGPQFIFQYYEEEERQRGNFPDRFSGHQFPNYSSELNVNALLLGDSALYLCASRSSGRHPRGAFFGQGTRLTVV.

The chain combines TRBV13 with TRBJ1-4; 9 bases agree with TRBD1. The V gene's germline CDR1 is PRHDT and CDR2 FYEKMQ (reference sequence). The CDR3 loop spans 14 amino acids. The V segment lost 4 bases and the J segment 5 bases; nucleotides outside the gene matches: 2. CDR3 sequence (DNA): TGTGCCAGCAGCTCGGACAGGGGCAATGAAAAACTGTTTTTT. Its translation is CASSSDRGNEKLFF.

The chain combines TRBV7-9 with TRBJ1-2; a possible D gene is TRBD1 (6 bases). Germline CDR1 and CDR2: SEHNR and FQNEAQ (reference sequence). The V end lost 5 bases, the J end lost 6 bases, and 13 bases lay between the germline ends. This CDR3 has 13 residues. This CDR3 reads CASSQTGGDGYTF. The CDR3 nucleotides read TGTGCCAGCAGCCAAACGGGGGGCGATGGCTACACCTTC.

The V gene is TRBV2, the J gene TRBJ2-3, with 9 bases matching TRBD1. The CDR3 covers 13 residues. CDR1 is SNHLY and CDR2 is FYNNEI in the germline V gene. After removal of 9 bases from V and 6 bases from J, the junction contained 7 bases not matched to a gene. The CDR3 reads CARRGTGTDTQYF. CDR3 in DNA: TGTGCCAGGAGGGGGACAGGGACCGATACGCAGTATTTT.

CDR3 bases: TGCAGTGCTAACAGGGTGCCCGGCTACACCTTC. As protein: CSANRVPGYTF. The V and J genes are TRBV20-1 and TRBJ1-2, with D tentatively TRBD1 (6 bases). V was cut by 4 bases and J by 8 bases, with 11 bases left in between. There are 11 residues in the CDR3. Germline CDR1 and CDR2: DFQATT and SNEGSKA (reference sequence).

The chain recombines TRBV30 with TRBJ2-7; 10 bases align to TRBD2. V lost 1 base and J lost 1; bases outside the gene matches: 7. Germline V gene lookup returns CDR1 GTSNPN and CDR2 SVGIG (reference sequence). The CDR3 has 16 residues. The CDR3 reads CAWSAPRLAGSYEQYF. The CDR3 DNA reads as TGTGCCTGGAGTGCTCCCCGACTAGCGGGTTCCTACGAGCAGTACTTC.

The rearrangement uses TRBV19 and TRBJ1-3; 7 positions agree with TRBD1. This CDR3 region has 15 residues. CDR1 LNHDA and CDR2 SQIVND come from the germline V gene (reference sequence). J gave up 2 bases and V 0 bases, and 1 base lay outside the gene matches. The CDR3 loop reads CASSIETGTGNTIYF. The CDR3, as DNA: TGTGCCAGTAGTATAGAGACAGGGACTGGAAACACCATATATTTT.

V and J are TRBV5-4 and TRBJ2-7; weak D call: TRBD2 (6 bases). V lost 2 bases and J 4 bases, leaving 7 bases between the germline ends. Per the germline V gene, CDR1 is SGHNT and CDR2 is YYREEE (reference sequence). The CDR3 runs 12 residues. In DNA form, the CDR3 reads TGTGCCAGCAGCTTCCGGGGGTACGAGCAGTACTTC. Translated: CASSFRGYEQYF.

The chain recombines TRBV5-1 with TRBJ2-1; tentatively, D is TRBD1 (5 bases). Per the germline V gene, CDR1 is SGHRS and CDR2 is YFSETQ. The CDR3 runs to 17 residues. Trimming shortened V by 0 bases and J by 2 bases, and 15 bases separated the two germline ends. CDR3 sequence reads: CASSLALGREPYNEQFF. CDR3 in DNA: TGCGCCAGCAGCTTGGCCCTTGGCAGGGAACCCTACAATGAGCAGTTCTTC.

The V call is TRBV19, the J call TRBJ1-6; weak D call: TRBD1 (6 bases). Per the germline V gene, CDR1 is LNHDA and CDR2 is SQIVND (reference sequence). V lost 4 bases and J 10 bases, leaving 14 bases between the germline ends. There are 14 residues in the CDR3. CDR3 region: CASSKAGGESPLHF. CDR3 DNA sequence: TGTGCCAGTAGTAAGGCGGGGGGCGAATCACCCCTCCACTTT.

V usage is TRBV5-4 and J usage is TRBJ2-5; 8 bases align to TRBD1. The CDR3 has 14 residues. Germline lookup yields CDR1 SGHNT and CDR2 YYREEE (reference sequence). V lost 3 bases, J lost 5 bases, and 6 bases stayed unmatched. CDR3 sequence (DNA): TGTGCCAGCAGCTGGAGGACAGGGCCCGAGACCCAGTACTTC. It codes for CASSWRTGPETQYF.

The CDR3 region has the DNA TGTGCCAGTAGTGAAGGGACAGGCCAACCCGCGAACACCGGGGAGCTGTTTTTT. It codes for CASSEGTGQPANTGELFF. This sequence joins TRBV19 and TRBJ2-2, with TRBD1 identical over 8 bases. The CDR3 totals 18 residues. The trim removed 5 bases at V and 0 bases at J, leaving 11 bases unmatched. Germline lookup yields CDR1 LNHDA and CDR2 SQIVND (reference sequence). The whole variable domain, remainder taken from reference TRBV19 and TRBJ2-2, is DGGITQSPKYLFRKEGQNVTLSCEQNLNHDAMYWYRQDPGQGLRLIYYSQIVNDFQKGDIAEGYSVSREKKESFPLTVTSAQKNPTAFYLCASSEGTGQPANTGELFFGEGSRLTVL.

The gene calls are TRBV30 and TRBJ1-5; the D is unclear. Per the germline V gene, CDR1 is GTSNPN and CDR2 is SVGIG (reference sequence). V was cut by 0 bases and J by 4 bases, with 4 bases left in between. There are 12 residues in the CDR3. CDR3 loop: CAWSVPNQPQHF. The CDR3 DNA reads as TGTGCCTGGAGTGTTCCAAATCAGCCCCAGCATTTT.

The gene calls are TRBV5-1 and TRBJ1-1, with D unresolved. Trimming pared 1 base from V and 4 bases from J, leaving 17 bases between. Germline V lookup: CDR1 SGHRS, CDR2 YFSETQ. CDR3 length: 16 residues. CDR3 coding DNA: TGCGCCAGCAGCTTGCTGCCAGCACGAGGAGGCACTGAAGCTTTCTTT. It encodes CASSLLPARGGTEAFF.

This sequence joins TRBV12-5 and TRBJ1-4; TRBD1 agrees at 9 bases. CDR3 length: 16 amino acids. Per germline, CDR1 LGHNT and CDR2 FRNRAP. V gave up 6 bases and J gave up 4 bases; unmatched junction bases: 9. The CDR3 DNA reads as TGTGCTAGTGGGTCGGACAGGGGTGGTATTAATGAAAAACTGTTTTTT. It specifies CASGSDRGGINEKLFF.

The J gene is TRBJ2-7, the V gene TRBV5-4; weak D call: TRBD1 (5 bases). Germline CDR1 reads SGHNT; CDR2 reads YYREEE (reference sequence). This CDR3 contains 15 residues. The V end lost 0 bases, the J end lost 2 bases, and 12 bases lay between the germline ends. For the CDR3, the DNA is TGTGCCAGCAGCTTGGACCCCGACAGCCCCTACGAGCAGTACTTC. It translates to CASSLDPDSPYEQYF.

V gene TRBV23-1 combines with J gene TRBJ1-3, with a tentative D call TRBD1 (5 bases). TRBV23-1 is an open reading frame, and its role is uncertain. This CDR3 region has 15 residues. V lost 6 bases and J lost 4, with 16 bases in between. The CDR3 loop is CASSRGTGLGNTIYF. The CDR3 nucleotides are TGCGCCAGCAGCCGAGGGACGGGACTAGGAAACACCATATATTTT.

The chain uses TRBV7-2 and TRBJ2-1; 8 nucleotides line up with TRBD2. V shed 3 bases, J shed 1 base, and the junction held 5 bases outside the gene matches. The CDR3 covers 16 residues. The germline CDR1 and CDR2 sequences are SGHTA and FQGNSA. The CDR3 sequence: CASSLLSGGSYNEQFF. DNA of the CDR3: TGTGCCAGCAGCTTGTTAAGCGGGGGATCCTACAATGAGCAGTTCTTC.

The rearrangement uses TRBV14 and TRBJ2-4; D call uncertain. The CDR3 spans 12 residues. V was trimmed by 4 bases and J by 9 bases, leaving 10 bases between them. Germline V CDR1 and CDR2: SGHDN, FVKESK. The chain's CDR3 is CASSPTGGIQYF. The DNA of the CDR3 is TGTGCCAGCAGCCCGACCGGCGGCATTCAGTACTTC. The entire variable domain, with the rest obtained from reference TRBV14 and TRBJ2-4, is as follows: EAGVTQFPSHSVIEKGQTVTLRCDPISGHDNLYWYRRVMGKEIKFLLHFVKESKQDESGMPNNRFLAERTGGTYSTLKVQPAELEDSGVYFCASSPTGGIQYFGAGTRLSVL.

This clone has just one count. This rearrangement joins TRBV2 to TRBJ2-3; TRBD2 agrees at 11 bases. Trimming took 2 bases from V and 0 from J; bases not matched to a gene: 4. The CDR3 consists of 17 residues. Germline values: CDR1 SNHLY, CDR2 FYNNEI. CDR3: CASSELAGGHSTDTQYF. The CDR3, as DNA: TGTGCCAGCAGTGAACTAGCGGGGGGCCATAGCACAGATACGCAGTATTTT.

J is TRBJ2-1 and V is TRBV29-1; D is possibly TRBD1 (6 bases). The V and J ends lost 7 bases and 7 bases respectively, with 14 bases between them. CDR3 size: 12 residues. Germline V gene sequence: CDR1 SQVTM, CDR2 ANQGSEA. The CDR3 loop is CSEGGDWNEQFF. Here the CDR3 DNA reads TGCAGCGAAGGGGGAGATTGGAATGAGCAGTTCTTC.

The chain uses TRBV4-2 and TRBJ1-1; a weak D match, TRBD1 (6 bases). The CDR3 loop spans 16 amino acids. Germline V gene data show CDR1 as LGHNA and CDR2 as YNFKEQ. Trimming cost V 1 base and J 0 bases, with 12 bases left between them. CDR3 nucleotide sequence: TGTGCCAGCAGCCAAGTTTTGGACAGATTGAACACTGAAGCTTTCTTT. This translates into CASSQVLDRLNTEAFF.

The chain uses TRBV4-1 and TRBJ2-7, with 7 bases aligning to TRBD2. V lost 0 bases to trimming and J lost 0 bases; unmatched junction nucleotides: 8. Germline values: CDR1 MGHRA, CDR2 YSYEKL. CDR3 length: 17 amino acids. The CDR3 spells CASSQDYGRGSSYEQYF. In nucleotides, the CDR3 is TGCGCCAGCAGCCAAGATTACGGTCGCGGGAGCTCCTACGAGCAGTACTTC.